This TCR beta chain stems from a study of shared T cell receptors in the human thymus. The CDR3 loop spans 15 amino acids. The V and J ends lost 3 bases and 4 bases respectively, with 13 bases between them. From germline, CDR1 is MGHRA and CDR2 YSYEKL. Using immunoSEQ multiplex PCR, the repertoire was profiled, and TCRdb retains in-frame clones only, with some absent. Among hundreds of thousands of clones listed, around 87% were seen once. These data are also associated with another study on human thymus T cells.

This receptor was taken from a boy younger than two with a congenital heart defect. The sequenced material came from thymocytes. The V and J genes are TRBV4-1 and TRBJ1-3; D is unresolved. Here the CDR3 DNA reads TGCGCCAGCAGCCAGGCTCCCCCGTTCGGAAACACCATATATTTT. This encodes CASSQAPPFGNTIYF.